These 19 T cell receptor beta chains share one sample of origin, sequenced in a study of blood T cell repertoires in COVID-19. TCRdb keeps only in-frame clones here, not all; method: immunoSEQ multiplex PCR. Of a few hundred thousand clones listed, roughly 85% are singletons. Material: peripheral blood. The receptors stem from a man aged 40-55 years with acute or convalescent COVID-19.

The gene calls are TRBV20-1 and TRBJ1-2, with no clear D. V lost 5 bases, J lost 6 bases, and 10 bases lay in between. CDR1 is DFQATT and CDR2 is SNEGSKA in the germline V gene (reference sequence). This CDR3 has 11 residues. The CDR3 DNA is TGCAGTGCTTTCGACAATCATGGCTACACCTTC. It is translated as CSAFDNHGYTF.

The chain combines TRBV30 with TRBJ2-7; weak D call: TRBD1 (6 bases). The V gene's germline CDR1 is GTSNPN and CDR2 SVGIG (reference sequence). The CDR3 is made up of 13 amino acids. V was trimmed by 2 bases and J by 3 bases, leaving 11 bases between them. CDR3 DNA sequence: TGTGCCTGGAGTAGGACACAGGGCTACGAGCAGTACTTC. Translation gives CAWSRTQGYEQYF.

The chain links TRBV30 to TRBJ1-2; the D is unclear. Trimming removed 2 bases from V and 0 bases from J, with 4 bases in between. CDR3 size: 12 residues. Germline V gene lookup returns CDR1 GTSNPN and CDR2 SVGIG (reference sequence). CDR3 loop: CAWSTANYGYTF. CDR3 sequence (DNA): TGTGCCTGGAGTACAGCTAACTATGGCTACACCTTC.

This chain joins TRBV19 and TRBJ2-3; the match to TRBD1 covers 7 bases. Trimming removed 5 bases from V and 4 bases from J; junction bases left unmatched: 3. The CDR3 sequence is 13 residues long. Germline V gene data show CDR1 as LNHDA and CDR2 as SQIVND (reference sequence). Here the CDR3 DNA reads TGTGCCAGTAGTGAGACAGGGTCAGATACGCAGTATTTT. Its protein product is CASSETGSDTQYF.

The chain combines TRBV6-5 with TRBJ2-1; 9 bases match TRBD1. The CDR3 length is 13 residues. Germline CDR1 MNHEY, CDR2 SVGAGI. With 6 bases clipped from V and 8 bases from J, the junction kept 5 bases outside the gene matches. CDR3 nucleotide sequence: TGTGCCAGCAGCCGGACAGGGGTGGATGAGCAGTTCTTC. It translates to CASSRTGVDEQFF.

The chain carries TRBV7-9 and TRBJ1-2; 10 nucleotides align to TRBD1. Germline trimming cut 8 bases from V and 2 bases from J; bases unmatched to any gene: 11. Germline V gene data show CDR1 as SEHNR and CDR2 as FQNEAQ (reference sequence). The CDR3 length is 16 residues. The chain's CDR3 is CASSRGTGDGNYGYTF. The CDR3 DNA is TGTGCCAGCTCCAGGGGGACAGGGGACGGAAACTATGGCTACACCTTC.

This chain connects TRBV5-1 to TRBJ2-5, with D perhaps matching TRBD1 (5 bases). The V end was cut by 1 base, the J end by 1 base, with 8 bases between. The length of the CDR3 is 14 residues. Germline CDR1 is SGHRS and CDR2 is YFSETQ. The CDR3 spells CASSLTGLQETQYF. In DNA, the CDR3 is TGCGCCAGCAGCTTGACAGGCCTCCAAGAGACCCAGTACTTC.

V is TRBV7-2 and J is TRBJ2-3; 7 bases are shared with TRBD2. The V and J ends lost 5 bases and 2 bases, in that order; junction bases with no gene match: 13. CDR3 length equals 17 residues. The germline V gene has CDR1 SGHTA and CDR2 FQGNSA. The CDR3 reads CASSPLPARGTTDTQYF. As DNA, the CDR3 is TGTGCCAGCAGCCCCCTACCCGCGCGGGGGACCACAGATACGCAGTATTTT.

The chain links TRBV7-9 to TRBJ1-2, with D uncertain. The germline V gene encodes CDR1 SEHNR and CDR2 FQNEAQ (reference sequence). The CDR3 is made up of 13 amino acids. Trimming took 1 base from V and 2 from J, leaving 5 bases between them. CDR3 nucleotides: TGTGCCAGCAGCTTAGGAGGGAACTATGGCTACACCTTC. Protein sequence: CASSLGGNYGYTF.

The V gene is TRBV12-3 or TRBV12-4, the J gene TRBJ2-4; 7 bases fit TRBD1. The CDR3 is 13 residues long. With V trimmed by 6 bases and J by 6 bases, 5 bases remained unmatched. The CDR3 loop reads CASSSGDRNIQYF. In DNA, the CDR3 is TGTGCCAGCAGCTCAGGGGACAGAAACATTCAGTACTTC.

The chain joins TRBV18 to TRBJ1-2; 7 bases line up with TRBD1. Germline V lookup: CDR1 KGHSH, CDR2 LQKENI. V gave up 3 bases and J gave up 6 bases; unmatched junction bases: 7. The CDR3 extends over 14 amino acids. CDR3 DNA: TGTGCCAGCTCACCGCAACTTACAGGGGATGGCTACACCTTC. This gives the protein CASSPQLTGDGYTF.

About this clone: The junction and the germline gene differ at one end; a read error may be behind it. The chain carries TRBV20-1 and TRBJ2-3, with a tentative D call TRBD2 (6 bases). The CDR3 has 15 residues. CDR1 and CDR2 from the germline V gene are DFQATT and SNEGSKA (reference sequence). The CDR3 region is CSPSRVAGRTDTQYF. CDR3 DNA sequence: TGCAGTCCTAGTCGAGTTGCGGGGCGCACAGATACGCAGTATTTT.

The gene calls are TRBV3-1 (or the pseudogene TRBV3-2) and TRBJ1-1; D is ambiguous. The CDR3 length is 14 residues. The germline V gene encodes CDR1 LGHDT and CDR2 YNNKEL (reference sequence). V shed 1 base and J shed 4 bases, with 10 bases lying between them. The DNA for the CDR3 is TGTGCCAGCAGCCAAGGGGTATGGGCCACTGAAGCTTTCTTT. Translating gives CASSQGVWATEAFF.

The chain recombines TRBV3-1 (or the pseudogene TRBV3-2) with TRBJ1-1; 10 bases map to TRBD1. V lost 4 bases, J lost 9 bases, and 5 bases stayed unmatched. Germline values: CDR1 LGHDT, CDR2 YNNKEL (reference sequence). The CDR3 is made up of 13 amino acids. The CDR3 reads CASSLRDRGKAFF. As DNA, the CDR3 is TGTGCCAGCAGCCTCCGGGACAGGGGAAAAGCTTTCTTT.

The gene calls are TRBV7-3 and TRBJ2-1; TRBD2 aligns across 16 bases. CDR3 length: 17 residues. The germline CDR1 and CDR2 sequences are SGHTA and FQGTGA. J was trimmed by 9 bases and V by 5 bases; bases with no gene match: 10. The CDR3 bases are TGTGCCAGCAGCCCTCCGGGACTAGCGGGGGGGCAGAGTGAGCAGTTCTTC. It yields the protein CASSPPGLAGGQSEQFF.

The chain links TRBV5-4 to TRBJ2-3; D possibly corresponds to TRBD2 (5 bases). Trimming pared 4 bases from V and 1 base from J, leaving 16 bases between. The CDR3 is 16 residues long. Per germline, CDR1 SGHNT and CDR2 YYREEE (reference sequence). The CDR3 spells CASSLLRGSGTDTQYF. For the CDR3, the DNA is TGTGCCAGCAGCCTCCTGCGAGGGAGCGGCACAGATACGCAGTATTTT.

This chain uses TRBV19 with TRBJ2-3, with 9 nucleotides matching TRBD2. V was pared by 3 bases and J by 1 base, with 2 bases of the junction left unmatched. Germline loops: CDR1 LNHDA, CDR2 SQIVND (reference sequence). The CDR3 extends over 15 amino acids. The CDR3 spells CASSIWTSGTDTQYF. CDR3 DNA sequence: TGTGCCAGTAGTATTTGGACTAGCGGCACAGATACGCAGTATTTT. Full variable domain (rest looked up from reference TRBV19 and TRBJ2-3): DGGITQSPKYLFRKEGQNVTLSCEQNLNHDAMYWYRQDPGQGLRLIYYSQIVNDFQKGDIAEGYSVSREKKESFPLTVTSAQKNPTAFYLCASSIWTSGTDTQYFGPGTRLTVL.

There are a few counts of this clone. This chain connects TRBV9 to TRBJ2-1; a possible D gene is TRBD1 (6 bases). Germline V gene sequence: CDR1 SGDLS, CDR2 YYNGEE. Trimming shortened V by 3 bases and J by 6 bases, and 13 bases separated the two germline ends. The CDR3 is 14 residues long. The DNA of the CDR3 is TGTGCCAGCAGCGGAATACAGGGTTTCAATGAGCAGTTCTTC. It is translated as CASSGIQGFNEQFF. Variable domain in full (rest from reference TRBV9 and TRBJ2-1): DSGVTQTPKHLITATGQRVTLRCSPRSGDLSVYWYQQSLDQGLQFLIQYYNGEERAKGNILERFSAQQFPDLHSELNLSSLELGDSALYFCASSGIQGFNEQFFGPGTRLTVL.

This clone showed up just a few times. The chain links TRBV19 to TRBJ1-2, with 8 bases aligning to TRBD1. The V gene end was trimmed by 10 bases and the J gene end by 4 bases; junction bases not matched to a gene: 11. Looked up from germline, CDR1 is LNHDA and CDR2 is SQIVND (reference sequence). The CDR3 consists of 14 residues. The CDR3 here is CATNPRQGTYGYTF. The CDR3 DNA follows: TGTGCCACGAACCCACGACAGGGGACCTATGGCTACACCTTC.